This is a list of T cell receptor beta chains from one sample in a study of cytomegalovirus exposure and HLA in healthy donors. Produced via immunoSEQ multiplex PCR; TCRdb's table is partial and in-frame only. This sample has fewer than 120,000 clones, with 76% found just once. The sample comprised PBMCs. These receptors were taken from a man between 25 and 39 years old in good health and CMV-seropositive. CDR3s include the opening cysteine and the closing phenylalanine or tryptophan. The order of the fields is V gene, J gene, clone size, D gene, CDR3 DNA, CDR3 protein. The D gene is left open where the match is weak. The size entry is marked missing in some rows and otherwise reads once, few, many or a size class.

TRBV4-1,TRBJ1-5,-,-,TGCGCCAGCAGCCAAGATGGACAGATTAGCAATCAGCCCCAGCATTTT,CASSQDGQISNQPQHF
TRBV28,TRBJ1-2,-,TRBD1,TGTGCCAGCAGTACAGGGGGCGTAGGGTATGGCTACACCTTC,CASSTGGVGYGYTF
TRBV28,TRBJ1-2,-,TRBD1,TGTGCCATTAGACAGGGAGATGGCTACACCTTC,CAIRQGDGYTF
TRBV2,TRBJ2-7,-,-,TGTGCCAGCAGTGTTGCGGTGCCAGGGCCCTACGAGCAGTACTTC,CASSVAVPGPYEQYF
TRBV5-1,TRBJ2-7,-,-,TGCGCCAGCAGCTTGGGGCAGGGGCTCGGGTACGAGCAGTACTTC,CASSLGQGLGYEQYF
TRBV7-2,TRBJ2-7,few,-,TGTGCCAGCAGCGAGACAGTCCTCTTATCCTACGAGCAGTACTTC,CASSETVLLSYEQYF
TRBV19,TRBJ1-2,-,TRBD1,TGTGCCAGTAGTATTTTGGACAGGGGCGACTATGGCTACACCTTC,CASSILDRGDYGYTF
TRBV6-6,TRBJ2-7,-,-,TGTGCCAGCAGGGTGGGGGCCGAGCAGTACTTC,CASRVGAEQYF
TRBV29-1,TRBJ2-2,few,TRBD2,TGCAGCGTTGAGGGTCTAAGCGGGGGGGCGAACACCGGGGAGCTGTTTTTT,CSVEGLSGGANTGELFF
TRBV6-5,TRBJ1-2,-,TRBD1,TGTGCCAGCACCCCCAGGGGGAGCCAAGATGGCTACACCTTC,CASTPRGSQDGYTF
TRBV9,TRBJ2-1,-,TRBD1,TGTGCCAGCAGCGCCACCGGACAGGGGGCAAATGAGCAGTTCTTC,CASSATGQGANEQFF
TRBV28,TRBJ2-1,once,TRBD1,TGTGCCAGCAGGGACAGGGCCCCTTACAATGAGCAGTTCTTC,CASRDRAPYNEQFF
TRBV4-1,TRBJ1-2,-,-,TGCGCCAGCAGCCCTCAGGGTTATGGCTACACCTTC,CASSPQGYGYTF
TRBV4-2,TRBJ1-4,-,TRBD1,TGTGCCAGCAGCCAAGAGTCAGGGGGTGCCACTAATGAAAAACTGTTTTTT,CASSQESGGATNEKLFF
TRBV28,TRBJ2-2,-,TRBD2,TGTGCCAGCAGTCCCGGACTAGCGGAAAACACCGGGGAGCTGTTTTTT,CASSPGLAENTGELFF
TRBV19,TRBJ1-2,-,TRBD1,TGTGCCAGTAGCCTCCGGGACAGGGACTATGGCTACACCTTC,CASSLRDRDYGYTF
TRBV10-3,TRBJ1-1,-,-,TGTGCCATCAGTGGGCGTTTGGGCATGAACACTGAAGCTTTCTTT,CAISGRLGMNTEAFF
TRBV29-1,TRBJ2-7,-,TRBD2,TGCAGCGTTGAGGGGGGGAGAGCCTACGAGCAGTACTTC,CSVEGGRAYEQYF
TRBV4-3,TRBJ1-1,-,TRBD1,TGCGCCAGCAGCCAAGATTCGGGGGCAGGGGGCGCGGGTGAAGCTTTCTTT,CASSQDSGAGGAGEAFF
TRBV18,TRBJ2-5,-,TRBD2,TGTGCCAGCTCACCACCGATTTTGACTAGCGGGGGGCCGTGGGAGACCCAGTACTTC,CASSPPILTSGGPWETQYF
TRBV30,TRBJ2-5,-,TRBD2,TGTGCCTGGAGGGAGGGACTAGCGGGGGGCGAGGAGACCCAGTACTTC,CAWREGLAGGEETQYF
TRBV30,TRBJ1-5,-,-,TGTGCCTGGAGGGGCCCAGGGGGCAATCAGCCCCAGCATTTT,CAWRGPGGNQPQHF
TRBV7-2,TRBJ1-5,-,-,TGTGCCAGCAGCTTAGTGGGGAGGGGCCAGCCCCAGCATTTT,CASSLVGRGQPQHF
TRBV6-1,TRBJ2-5,few,TRBD2,TGTGCCAGCAGTGATATCGGGGGGACCCAAGAGACCCAGTACTTC,CASSDIGGTQETQYF
TRBV5-1,TRBJ2-3,-,TRBD1,TGCGCCAGCAGTTCCGGACAGGACACAGATACGCAGTATTTT,CASSSGQDTDTQYF
TRBV4-3,TRBJ2-7,-,TRBD2,TGCGCCAGCAGCCAAGATTTGGGGGGGGCCTACGAGCAGTACTTC,CASSQDLGGAYEQYF
TRBV14,TRBJ2-7,-,TRBD1,TGTGCCAGCAGCCACCGGGACAGGAGCTACGAGCAGTACTTC,CASSHRDRSYEQYF
TRBV11-2,TRBJ2-2,few,-,TGTGCCAGCAGCTTAGCGGAGAACCCCGGGGAGCTGTTTTTT,CASSLAENPGELFF
TRBV28,TRBJ1-2,-,-,TGTGCCAGCAGTTTAGTGACAGCCTATGGCTACACCTTC,CASSLVTAYGYTF
TRBV9,TRBJ2-2,few,-,TGTGCCAGCAGCGTAGTTGGGGGCGGCACCGGGGAGCTGTTTTTT,CASSVVGGGTGELFF
TRBV5-4,TRBJ2-7,-,TRBD1,TGTGCCAGCAGCCAGTCCGGGACAGGGTCCTACGAGCAGTACTTC,CASSQSGTGSYEQYF
TRBV27,TRBJ2-7,once,-,TGTGCCAGCAGTGGTAAACAACCCCGGGGCGAGCAGTACTTC,CASSGKQPRGEQYF